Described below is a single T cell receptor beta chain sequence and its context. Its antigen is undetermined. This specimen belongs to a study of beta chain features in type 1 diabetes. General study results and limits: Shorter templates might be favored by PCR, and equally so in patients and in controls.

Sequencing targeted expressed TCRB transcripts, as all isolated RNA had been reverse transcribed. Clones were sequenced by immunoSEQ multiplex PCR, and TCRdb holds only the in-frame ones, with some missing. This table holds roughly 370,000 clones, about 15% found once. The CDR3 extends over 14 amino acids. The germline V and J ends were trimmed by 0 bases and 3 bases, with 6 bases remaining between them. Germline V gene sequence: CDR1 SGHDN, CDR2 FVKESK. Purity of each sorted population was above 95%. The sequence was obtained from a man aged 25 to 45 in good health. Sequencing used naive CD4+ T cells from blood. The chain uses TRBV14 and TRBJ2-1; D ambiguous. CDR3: CASSQEPVYNEQFF. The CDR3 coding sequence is TGTGCCAGCAGCCAAGAACCCGTCTACAATGAGCAGTTCTTC.